The clone carrying this T cell receptor beta chain was observed a handful of times. Profiling relied on immunoSEQ multiplex PCR, and the TCRdb table lists in-frame clones only, not all of them. The sample includes roughly 200,000 clones, around 70% of them seen just once. These data are taken from a study of cytotoxic CD8 clonotypes in ibrutinib-treated CLL. The receptor was isolated from a human donor with chronic lymphocytic leukemia. The source was PBMCs, collected after 24 months of ibrutinib treatment.

The CDR3 nucleotides read TGTGCCAGCAGTCCTCAGGGAAACATTCAGTACTTC. Translation gives CASSPQGNIQYF. The V call is TRBV7-2, the J call TRBJ2-4; perhaps TRBD1 as D (5 bases). V shed 6 bases and J shed 6 bases, with 9 bases lying between them. Germline CDR1 and CDR2: SGHTA and FQGNSA. The CDR3 is 12 amino acids.